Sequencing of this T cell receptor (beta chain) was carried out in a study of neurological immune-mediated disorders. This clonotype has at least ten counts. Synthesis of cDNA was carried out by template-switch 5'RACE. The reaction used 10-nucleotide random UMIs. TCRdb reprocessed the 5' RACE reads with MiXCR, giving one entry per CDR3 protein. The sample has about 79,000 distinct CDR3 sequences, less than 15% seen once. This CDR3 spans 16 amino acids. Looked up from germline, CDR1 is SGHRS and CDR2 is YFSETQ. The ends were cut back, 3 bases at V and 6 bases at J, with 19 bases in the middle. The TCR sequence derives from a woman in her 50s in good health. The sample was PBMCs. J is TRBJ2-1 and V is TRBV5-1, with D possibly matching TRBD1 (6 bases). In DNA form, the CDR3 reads TGCGCCAGCAGCTCGACAGGACCTCTCCTCCCCAATGAGCAGTTCTTC. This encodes CASSSTGPLLPNEQFF. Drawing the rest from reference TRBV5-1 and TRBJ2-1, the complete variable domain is KAGVTQTPRYLIKTRGQQVTLSCSPISGHRSVSWYQQTPGQGLQFLFEYFSETQRNKGNFPGRFSGRQFSNSRSEMNVSTLELGDSALYLCASSSTGPLLPNEQFFGPGTRLTVL.